This T cell receptor beta chain was captured in a study of CD8 T cells in ankylosing spondylitis. Study results and caveats: CD8+ by phenotype, disease-linked clones were relatively rare in peripheral blood. What seemed typical of ankylosing spondylitis blood was a TCR beta motif built from eight highly homologous variants. It was reported that disease-linked clones were significantly enriched in matched ankylosing spondylitis synovial fluid.

Quantitative 5'-RACE was performed with molecular barcodes, and it yielded the TCR beta libraries. TCRdb recomputed calls from the 5' RACE reads with MiXCR, one row per CDR3 protein. There are fewer than 350,000 distinct CDR3 sequences in the sample; 11% occur only once, and roughly 9.1% lies in the top ten. This clonotype was counted many times. As yet, its antigen is unknown. Per germline, CDR1 DFQATT and CDR2 SNEGSKA (reference sequence). The CDR3 spans 16 residues. V shed 2 bases and J shed 0 bases, with 15 bases lying between them. The material sequenced was blood, either unsorted or a sorted T cell fraction (not recorded which). The receptor comes from a female donor with ankylosing spondylitis or in good health (not recorded which). The V call is TRBV20-1, the J call TRBJ2-3, with a tentative D call TRBD1 (6 bases). The CDR3 region is CSARLGARSSTDTQYF. The CDR3 nucleotides read TGCAGTGCTAGACTGGGGGCTAGATCTAGCACAGATACGCAGTATTTT.